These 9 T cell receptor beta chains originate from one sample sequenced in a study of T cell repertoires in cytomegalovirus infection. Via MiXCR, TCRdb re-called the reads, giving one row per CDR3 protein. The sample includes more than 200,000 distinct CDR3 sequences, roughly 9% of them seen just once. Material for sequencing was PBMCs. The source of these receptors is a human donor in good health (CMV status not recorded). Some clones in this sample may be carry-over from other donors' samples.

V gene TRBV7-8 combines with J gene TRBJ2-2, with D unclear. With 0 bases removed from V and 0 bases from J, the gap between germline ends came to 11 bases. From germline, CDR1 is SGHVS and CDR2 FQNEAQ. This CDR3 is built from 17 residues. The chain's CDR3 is CASSLALATANTGELFF. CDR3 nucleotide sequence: TGTGCCAGCAGCTTAGCGCTTGCGACGGCGAACACCGGGGAGCTGTTTTTT.

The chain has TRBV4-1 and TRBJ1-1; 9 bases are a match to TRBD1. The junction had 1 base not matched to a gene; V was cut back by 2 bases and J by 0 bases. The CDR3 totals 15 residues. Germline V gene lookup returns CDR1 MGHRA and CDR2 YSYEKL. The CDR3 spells CASSQWTGVNTEAFF. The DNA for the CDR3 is TGCGCCAGCAGCCAATGGACAGGGGTGAACACTGAAGCTTTCTTT.

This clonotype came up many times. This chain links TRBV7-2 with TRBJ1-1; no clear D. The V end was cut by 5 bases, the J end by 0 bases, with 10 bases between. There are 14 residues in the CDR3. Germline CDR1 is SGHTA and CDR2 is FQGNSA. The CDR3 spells CASSLTNMNTEAFF. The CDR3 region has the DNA TGTGCCAGCAGCCTAACAAACATGAACACTGAAGCTTTCTTT.

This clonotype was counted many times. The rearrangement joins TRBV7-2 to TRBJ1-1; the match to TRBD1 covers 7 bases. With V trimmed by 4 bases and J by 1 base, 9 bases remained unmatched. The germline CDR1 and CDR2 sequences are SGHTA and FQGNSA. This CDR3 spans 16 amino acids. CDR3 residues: CASSSKMTGKNTEAFF. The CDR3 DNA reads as TGTGCCAGCAGCTCCAAGATGACAGGGAAGAACACTGAAGCTTTCTTT.

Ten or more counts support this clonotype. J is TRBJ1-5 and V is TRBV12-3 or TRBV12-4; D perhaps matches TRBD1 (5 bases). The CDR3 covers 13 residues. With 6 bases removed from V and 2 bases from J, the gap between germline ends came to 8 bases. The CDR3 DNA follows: TGTGCCAGCAGGGGGGGGGGCAATCAGCCCCAGCATTTT. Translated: CASRGGGNQPQHF.

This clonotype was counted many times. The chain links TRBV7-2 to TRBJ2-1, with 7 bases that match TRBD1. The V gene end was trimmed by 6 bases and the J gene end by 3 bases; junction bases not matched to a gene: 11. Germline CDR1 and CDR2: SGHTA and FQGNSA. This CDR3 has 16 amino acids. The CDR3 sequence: CASRRSGTENYNEQFF. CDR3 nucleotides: TGTGCCAGCAGGCGCTCCGGGACAGAAAACTACAATGAGCAGTTCTTC.

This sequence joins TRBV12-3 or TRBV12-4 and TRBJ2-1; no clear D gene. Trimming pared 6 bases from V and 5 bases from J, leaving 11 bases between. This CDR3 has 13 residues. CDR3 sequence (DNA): TGTGCCAGCAGAAGTTTAGGAAACAATGAGCAGTTCTTC. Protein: CASRSLGNNEQFF.

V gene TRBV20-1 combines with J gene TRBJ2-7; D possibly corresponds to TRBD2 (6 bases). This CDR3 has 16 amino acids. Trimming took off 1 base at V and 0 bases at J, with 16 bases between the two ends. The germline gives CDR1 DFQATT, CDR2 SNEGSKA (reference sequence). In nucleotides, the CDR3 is TGCAGTGCTAGAGGGTCTGGAGGGGCTAGCTCCTACGAGCAGTACTTC. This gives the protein CSARGSGGASSYEQYF.

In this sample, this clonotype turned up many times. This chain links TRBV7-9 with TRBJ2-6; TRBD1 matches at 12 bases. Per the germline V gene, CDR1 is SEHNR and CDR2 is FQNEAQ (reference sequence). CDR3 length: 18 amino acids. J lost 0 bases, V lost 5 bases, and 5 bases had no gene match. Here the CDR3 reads CASSGWDRGPSGANVLTF. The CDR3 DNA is TGTGCCAGCAGCGGATGGGACAGGGGGCCCTCTGGGGCCAACGTCCTGACTTTC.